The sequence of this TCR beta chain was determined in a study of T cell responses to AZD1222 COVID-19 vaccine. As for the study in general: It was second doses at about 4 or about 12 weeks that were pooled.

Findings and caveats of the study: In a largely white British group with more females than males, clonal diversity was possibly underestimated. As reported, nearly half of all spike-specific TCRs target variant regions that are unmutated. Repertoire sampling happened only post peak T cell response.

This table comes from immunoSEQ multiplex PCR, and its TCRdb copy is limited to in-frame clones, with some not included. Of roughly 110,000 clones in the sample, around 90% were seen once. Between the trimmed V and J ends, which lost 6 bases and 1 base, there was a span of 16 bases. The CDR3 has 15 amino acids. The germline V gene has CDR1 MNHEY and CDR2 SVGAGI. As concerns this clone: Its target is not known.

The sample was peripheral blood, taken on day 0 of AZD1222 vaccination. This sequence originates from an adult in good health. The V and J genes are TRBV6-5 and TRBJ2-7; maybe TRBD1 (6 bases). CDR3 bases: TGTGCCAGCAGCTCCAGGGGTAGGCCTTCCTACGAGCAGTACTTC. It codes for CASSSRGRPSYEQYF.